These 14 T cell receptor beta chains were all obtained from the same sample, sequenced in a study of T cells in Graves' hyperthyroidism and ophthalmopathy. TCR beta CDR3 sequences were amplified from RNA transcripts. HTBI primers were the set used in a first-round RT-PCR of the TCR CDR3. TCRdb re-called the multiplex PCR reads with MiXCR, one entry per CDR3 protein. In the table there are around 400,000 distinct CDR3 sequences, about 13% of which are singletons. Sequencing was done on a sample of blood. The source is a woman aged 18-35 years with Graves' hyperthyroidism.

The sample holds many counts of this clonotype. V gene TRBV12-3 or TRBV12-4 combines with J gene TRBJ2-5; D is uncertain. Trimming pared 1 base from V and 3 bases from J, leaving 3 bases between. This CDR3 has 12 residues. The CDR3 coding sequence is TGTGCCAGCAGTTTAGACGAAGAGACCCAGTACTTC. It is translated as CASSLDEETQYF.

The rearrangement joins TRBV5-5 to TRBJ1-1, with D uncertain. The germline V and J ends were trimmed by 4 bases and 6 bases, with 19 bases remaining between them. Germline V CDR1 and CDR2: SGHKS, YYEKEE (reference sequence). The CDR3 has 15 residues. The CDR3 DNA reads TGTGCCAGCAGCCACCCTGCCCGTGACGTCCCTGAAGCTTTCTTT. Protein sequence: CASSHPARDVPEAFF.

Of note for this clonotype: This likely comes from a read error, as the CDR3 has no conserved phenylalanine or tryptophan at its end. The chain recombines TRBV12-3 or TRBV12-4 with TRBJ1-1; tentative D call: TRBD1 (5 bases). V was trimmed by 3 bases and J by 5 bases, leaving 7 bases between them. The CDR3 covers 12 residues. In DNA form, the CDR3 reads TGTGCCAGCAGTTTTGGGACGACTGAAGCTTTCCTT. Protein product: CASSFGTTEAFL.

This clonotype was observed at least ten times. The V call is TRBV28, the J call TRBJ1-1; D is ambiguous. The CDR3 consists of 14 residues. Deletions cut 10 bases from V and 1 base from J, with 16 bases between. The V gene's germline CDR1 is MDHEN and CDR2 SYDVKM. The CDR3 sequence is CAINSPEGNTEAFF. The CDR3 nucleotides read TGTGCCATCAACTCCCCCGAGGGGAACACTGAAGCTTTCTTT.

The sample holds many counts of this clonotype. The chain joins TRBV13 to TRBJ1-1; D call uncertain. The CDR3 sequence is 13 residues long. Trimming took 1 base from V and 6 from J, leaving 9 bases between them. Germline values: CDR1 PRHDT, CDR2 FYEKMQ (reference sequence). The CDR3 loop is CASSLVRQAEAFF. CDR3 sequence (DNA): TGTGCCAGCAGCTTAGTGCGGCAGGCTGAAGCTTTCTTT.

This clonotype has a handful of counts. V usage is TRBV20-1 and J usage is TRBJ2-1, with 12 positions matching TRBD2. Trimming removed 6 bases from V and 4 bases from J; junction bases left unmatched: 10. This CDR3 has 16 amino acids. The germline CDR1 and CDR2 sequences are DFQATT and SNEGSKA (reference sequence). The CDR3, as DNA: TGCAGTGCGGAAGACCTAGCGGGAGGGCCGTACAATGAGCAGTTCTTC. Translating gives CSAEDLAGGPYNEQFF.

This clonotype was found many times. V gene TRBV5-1 combines with J gene TRBJ1-1; tentatively, D is TRBD1 (5 bases). V was cut by 4 bases and J by 9 bases, with 28 bases left in between. Germline loops: CDR1 SGHRS, CDR2 YFSETQ. This CDR3 contains 17 residues. The CDR3 is CASSGSGDGFPGAKAFF. The CDR3 DNA sequence: TGCGCCAGCAGCGGGTCGGGGGACGGATTCCCGGGAGCAAAAGCTTTCTTT.

This clonotype was seen many times. The chain employs TRBV9 and TRBJ2-1; 8 nucleotides align to TRBD2. The CDR3 length is 15 residues. CDR1 SGDLS and CDR2 YYNGEE come from the germline V gene. The J segment lost 1 base and the V segment lost 7 bases, leaving 7 bases of the junction unmatched. This CDR3 is CASDTGLGSYNEQFF. CDR3 sequence (DNA): TGTGCCAGCGATACGGGACTAGGGTCCTACAATGAGCAGTTCTTC. The full variable domain, rest sourced from reference TRBV9 and TRBJ2-1, is DSGVTQTPKHLITATGQRVTLRCSPRSGDLSVYWYQQSLDQGLQFLIQYYNGEERAKGNILERFSAQQFPDLHSELNLSSLELGDSALYFCASDTGLGSYNEQFFGPGTRLTVL.

The chain joins TRBV29-1 to TRBJ2-2, with TRBD2 as a possible D gene (6 bases). This CDR3 comprises 15 residues. The germline V and J ends were trimmed by 5 bases and 2 bases, with 15 bases remaining between them. Germline lookup yields CDR1 SQVTM and CDR2 ANQGSEA. CDR3 amino acids: CSVSDPTSNTGELFF. For the CDR3, the DNA is TGCAGCGTTTCGGACCCGACTAGTAACACCGGGGAGCTGTTTTTT.

The sample holds many counts of this clonotype. The chain combines TRBV20-1 with TRBJ2-1; TRBD2 is a possible D gene (5 bases). Trimming took 1 base from V and 0 from J, leaving 16 bases between them. This CDR3 spans 17 amino acids. CDR1 is DFQATT, CDR2 SNEGSKA, per germline (reference sequence). CDR3 in amino acids: CSARGPPTRFSYNEQFF. The DNA of the CDR3 is TGCAGTGCTAGAGGCCCTCCTACTAGGTTCTCCTACAATGAGCAGTTCTTC.

Here the CDR3 reads CSARDLWGIYGYTF. The CDR3 nucleotides read TGCAGTGCTAGAGATCTGTGGGGTATCTATGGCTACACCTTC. This chain uses TRBV20-1 with TRBJ1-2, with unresolved D. The germline gives CDR1 DFQATT, CDR2 SNEGSKA (reference sequence). This CDR3 spans 14 amino acids. V gave up 0 bases and J gave up 4 bases, with 12 bases separating them.

The chain recombines TRBV27 with TRBJ2-2; possibly TRBD2 for D (5 bases). Germline V CDR1 and CDR2: MNHEY, SMNVEV (reference sequence). V gave up 2 bases and J gave up 8 bases, with 12 bases separating them. The CDR3 loop spans 14 amino acids. The CDR3 DNA reads TGTGCCAGCAGTTTAGGAGGTCGTGGAGGGGAGCTGTTTTTT. As protein: CASSLGGRGGELFF.

This clonotype showed up just a few times. V usage is TRBV10-3 and J usage is TRBJ1-4; 7 nucleotides line up with TRBD1. The CDR3 loop spans 17 amino acids. Germline values: CDR1 ENHRY, CDR2 SYGVKD. V lost 3 bases, J lost 8 bases, and 15 bases stayed unmatched. The CDR3 DNA follows: TGTGCCATCAGTGAAGGGCCCCAACAGGGGAGGGACGAAAAACTGTTTTTT. Amino acids: CAISEGPQQGRDEKLFF.

This chain connects TRBV6-5 to TRBJ1-5; 10 bases align to TRBD1. This CDR3 region has 16 residues. Germline V lookup: CDR1 MNHEY, CDR2 SVGAGI. V dropped 2 bases and J dropped 4; count of bases not matched to a gene: 5. This CDR3 reads CASSYAGQGRNQPQHF. For the CDR3, the DNA is TGTGCCAGCAGTTACGCGGGACAGGGGCGTAATCAGCCCCAGCATTTT.